These 2 T cell receptor beta chains originate from one sample sequenced in a study of tumor-infiltrating lymphocytes in primary liver carcinoma. With a constant-region primer, TCR beta cDNA was made from 400 to 550 ng of total RNA. It was through three nested multiplex PCR rounds of slightly modified ARM-PCR that TCR beta libraries arose. Investigators reported that the first two PCR rounds, at approximately 11 cycles each, used TRBV1-TRBV30 forward primers with a C-beta reverse primer. MiXCR, run by TCRdb on the multiplex PCR reads, gives a single entry per CDR3 protein. The sample shows 50,000 to 60,000 distinct CDR3 sequences, 65% to 85% of them seen only once. Investigators took RNA and DNA out together from roughly 18-30 mg of unsorted bulk tissue. Material: liver tumor tissue from sampling region 5. Subset indicated: tumor region T5, tumor centre. These receptors originate from a man aged 35 to 55 with primary liver carcinoma and hepatitis B virus infection.

The rearrangement links TRBV5-4 to TRBJ2-1; no definite D call. The ends were cut back, 3 bases at V and 2 bases at J, with 9 bases in the middle. The CDR3 has 14 amino acids. CDR1 SGHNT and CDR2 YYREEE come from the germline V gene (reference sequence). The CDR3 DNA sequence: TGTGCCAGCAGCTCCACTTGGACCTACAATGAGCAGTTCTTC. It specifies CASSSTWTYNEQFF.

Points on this clonotype: At one boundary the junction diverges from the germline segment, which might be a read error. This chain links TRBV7-9 with TRBJ2-1, with 9 bases aligning to TRBD1. CDR1 and CDR2 (germline): SEHNR, FQNEAQ (reference sequence). The CDR3 has 12 residues. The CDR3: CASSVTGGEQSF. The CDR3 DNA follows: TGTGCCAGCAGCGTGACAGGGGGTGAGCAGTCCTTC.